This T cell receptor beta chain stems from a study of shared clonotypes between healthy human individuals (dated by TCRdb to the early 2020s). Describing the broader study: The cohort comprised a couple of women and a few men aged 18 to 49 years. For each donor, three plates each were used for CD4 naive and CD4 memory, two plates were used for CD8 naive, and one plate was used for CD8 memory. To increase sequencing depth and limit assay-specific biases, TCR repertoire library preparation and sequencing were carried out by different laboratories using diverse techniques. Between about 0.8 and 9 billion PBMCs per donor were obtained by leukapheresis. The study deeply sequenced blood TCR repertoires of several healthy adults to estimate repertoire size and the extent of clonotype sharing between individuals.

Healthy HIV-negative adults with no recently reported acute infections or vaccinations were included as donors. Every donor was a Caucasian adult living in Nashville, Tennessee, USA. CD4+ T cells were enriched through magnetic negative selection, after which naive cells were positively selected on CD45RA and the remaining negative fraction served as the memory subset. Blood was collected by leukapheresis, and PBMCs were isolated by Ficoll-Histopaque density gradient centrifugation and then cryopreserved in liquid nitrogen vapor phase. Analytical flow cytometry was used to check the purity and quantity of each magnetically sorted T cell population. Genomic DNA was isolated from each sorted fraction and quantified by UV absorbance on a Nanodrop 2000c. Using the deep immunoSEQ assay, TCR CDR3 regions were amplified from genomic DNA by multiplex PCR. Genomic DNA extracted from each cell subset was distributed evenly over all wells of several immunoSEQ 96-well plates, and each plate served as one replicate. For sorted subsets, 150 to 200 ng genomic DNA, equal to about 30,000 T cell genomes, was loaded into each replicate PCR. Purified libraries were measured with a Qubit 3.0 fluorometer, size-checked on a Bioanalyzer 2100, and measured again with the KAPA Library Quantification kit. Every immunoSEQ 96-well plate was sequenced on a separate single-read 150-cycle Illumina NextSeq 550 flow cell. The source study handled its data this way. Because the immunoSEQ output held only junctional sequences and lacked quality scores, the filtering could not match the filtering applied to full-length reads. To assign V/J genes and CDR3, sequences were annotated using PyIR, a Python wrapper for IgBLAST v1.9, with IMGT germline references. Reads were removed for weak V/J assignments (E-value above 1e-6), missing CDR3, stop codons, out-of-frame junctions, or ambiguous translated residues. V3J clonotypes were defined as sequences sharing the same inferred V gene, J gene, and CDR3 amino acid sequence. To compute the percentage overlap between repertoires, the number of shared unique clonotypes was divided by the size of the smaller repertoire. Repertoire richness was assessed with RTK rarefaction, the Chao1 estimator, and Recon v2.1 estimates of unobserved clonotypes. OLGA was used to compute generation probabilities for all TCRbeta clonotypes that the gDNA method yielded from a few donors. The clones in this table, taken by TCRdb from immuneACCESS, are in-frame only. Not every clone is retained; where verified, under half of the shortfall comes from an unresolved V gene, and the cause of the rest is unknown. V, J and clone size are those of that table, while D and trimming were read from the DNA. This sample lists 2 million to 3 million clones; 80% to 95% were detected once. Clones ranked in the top ten supply approximately 0.36% of the sample.

Reading from cysteine to phenylalanine, the CDR3 counts 14 amino acids. Only CDR3 DNA remains: 42 bases, in frame from the first base. V is reduced by 4 bases and J by 4 bases, leaving a spacing of 13 bases between them. According to the germline V gene, CDR1 reads KGHSH and CDR2 reads LQKENI. This clone was recorded a few times. The target of this receptor is not known. Base quality data are lacking; no much larger clone is found one base away. Overall results and qualifications from the work: Rarefaction of sorted-subset datasets indicated incomplete sequencing despite the large sequencing depth. Naive subsets generally had larger estimated clonotype richness than memory subsets did. Compared with non-shared clonotypes, the clonotypes found in all four sorted-subset donors had higher generation probabilities. Across a few donors, approximately 4.6% of naive CD4, roughly 3.8% of naive CD8, 2% to 2.5% of memory CD4, and 0.4% to 0.45% of memory CD8 clonotypes were shared. Only blood was sampled, and tissue TCR repertoires likely differ from those in blood. The genetic and exposure-history diversity represented was limited by the small number of donors. Based on pairwise subsampling, the degree of clonotype sharing among donors was expected to be affected by sequencing depth.

The source material was naive CD4+ T cells from PBMCs. The cell subset or site label of this sample denotes: CD45RA+ positively selected. Recombination linked TRBV18 to TRBJ1-1, with no confidently assigned D gene. This sequence was found in a man between 18 and 35 years old in good health. Some clones in this sample may be carry-over from other donors' samples. The CDR3 protein sequence reads: CASSLQGWGTEAFF. In nucleotide form, the sequence is TGTGCCAGCTCACTTCAAGGCTGGGGCACTGAAGCTTTCTTT.